A single sample is the source of the 9 T cell receptor beta chains below, sequenced in a study of molecular identifiers for immune sequencing clone quantification. MiXCR was run by TCRdb on the PCR reads, yielding one entry per CDR3 protein. The repertoire holds about 9,800 distinct CDR3 sequences, with roughly 21% as singletons. The specimen was naive CD8+ T cells from blood, with Jurkat cell RNA spiked in. The subset is: FACS-sorted CD8+CD4-CCR7+CD45RA+ naive T cells. The receptors here all came from a human donor in good health. Some libraries in this study had Jurkat cell RNA spiked in.

This clonotype was detected many times. The rearrangement links TRBV5-4 to TRBJ2-2, with 8 bases lining up with TRBD1. The CDR3 has 14 amino acids. Germline lookup yields CDR1 SGHNT and CDR2 YYREEE (reference sequence). Germline trimming cut 4 bases from V and 6 bases from J; bases unmatched to any gene: 5. The chain's CDR3 is CASSARTGPGELFF. DNA of the CDR3: TGTGCCAGCAGCGCCAGGACAGGGCCCGGGGAGCTGTTTTTT.

J is TRBJ2-7 and V is TRBV5-1, with D perhaps matching TRBD2 (5 bases). V was shortened by 0 bases and J by 3 bases, with 10 bases between the two germline ends. The length of the CDR3 is 14 residues. The V gene's germline CDR1 is SGHRS and CDR2 YFSETQ. The CDR3 loop is CASSLATGSYEQYF. The CDR3 DNA reads as TGCGCCAGCAGCTTGGCAACGGGGAGCTACGAGCAGTACTTC. Full variable domain (missing parts from reference TRBV5-1 and TRBJ2-7): KAGVTQTPRYLIKTRGQQVTLSCSPISGHRSVSWYQQTPGQGLQFLFEYFSETQRNKGNFPGRFSGRQFSNSRSEMNVSTLELGDSALYLCASSLATGSYEQYFGPGTRLTVT.

This clonotype is categorized as medium-sized. The gene calls are TRBV7-6 and TRBJ2-2; TRBD2 is a possible D gene (7 bases). Germline V lookup: CDR1 SGHVS, CDR2 FNYEAQ. V was cut by 1 base and J by 8 bases, with 11 bases left in between. This CDR3 spans 14 amino acids. This chain's CDR3 is CASSLVGGPGELFF. The DNA for the CDR3 is TGTGCCAGCAGCTTAGTCGGGGGGCCGGGGGAGCTGTTTTTT.

CDR3 coding DNA: TGTGCCAGCAGCGAGGTCTCAGGCGATACGCAGTATTTT. Translation: CASSEVSGDTQYF. J is TRBJ2-3 and V is TRBV7-2; D gene unclear. The CDR3 length is 13 residues. The germline V gene encodes CDR1 SGHTA and CDR2 FQGNSA. Trimming shortened V by 5 bases and J by 6 bases, and 12 bases separated the two germline ends.

Concerning this clonotype itself: The junction does not match germline at one end; this may be a read error. The chain carries TRBV4-3 and TRBJ1-3; 7 bases match TRBD1. Per the germline V gene, CDR1 is LGHNA and CDR2 is YSLEER. The CDR3 spans 15 residues. CDR3 DNA sequence: TGCGCCAGCAGTCCAGACAGGGACTCTGAAAACACCATATATTTT. Protein sequence: CASSPDRDSENTIYF.

This clonotype is medium-sized (0.01 to 0.1%) by share. The chain uses TRBV19 and TRBJ1-1; D is unclear. Germline CDR1 and CDR2: LNHDA and SQIVND (reference sequence). V lost 3 bases and J 1 base, leaving 9 bases between the germline ends. The CDR3 has 14 residues. The CDR3 is CASSISYGNTEAFF. The CDR3 region has the DNA TGTGCCAGTAGTATTTCCTACGGGAACACTGAAGCTTTCTTT.

Regarding this clonotype: At one end the junction does not follow the germline gene, possibly because of a read error. This rearrangement joins TRBV30 to TRBJ1-1; D is ambiguous. Germline V gives CDR1 GTSNPN, CDR2 SVGIG (reference sequence). This CDR3 comprises 16 residues. The CDR3, as DNA: TGTGCCTGGACTGCCTCCGGGCGGTTTGGGGTCACTGAAGCCTTCTTT. Residues: CAWTASGRFGVTEAFF.

This clonotype is labeled as medium-sized. The chain combines TRBV6-6 with TRBJ2-6, with D unclear. The CDR3 is 20 residues long. V was shortened by 0 bases and J by 0 bases, with 18 bases between the two germline ends. The V gene's germline CDR1 is MNHNY and CDR2 SVGAGI (reference sequence). The CDR3 DNA follows: TGTGCCAGCAGTTACTCGTCGTCCCCAGGTGATAGCTCTGGGGCCAACGTCCTGACTTTC. Residues: CASSYSSSPGDSSGANVLTF.

By share, this clonotype counts as medium-sized. This rearrangement joins TRBV6-5 to TRBJ2-7; D ambiguous. Germline CDR1 is MNHEY and CDR2 is SVGAGI. Trimming shortened V by 2 bases and J by 3 bases, and 8 bases separated the two germline ends. The CDR3 covers 13 residues. The CDR3 DNA is TGTGCCAGCAGTTACACACAAGACTACGAGCAGTACTTC. Amino acids: CASSYTQDYEQYF.